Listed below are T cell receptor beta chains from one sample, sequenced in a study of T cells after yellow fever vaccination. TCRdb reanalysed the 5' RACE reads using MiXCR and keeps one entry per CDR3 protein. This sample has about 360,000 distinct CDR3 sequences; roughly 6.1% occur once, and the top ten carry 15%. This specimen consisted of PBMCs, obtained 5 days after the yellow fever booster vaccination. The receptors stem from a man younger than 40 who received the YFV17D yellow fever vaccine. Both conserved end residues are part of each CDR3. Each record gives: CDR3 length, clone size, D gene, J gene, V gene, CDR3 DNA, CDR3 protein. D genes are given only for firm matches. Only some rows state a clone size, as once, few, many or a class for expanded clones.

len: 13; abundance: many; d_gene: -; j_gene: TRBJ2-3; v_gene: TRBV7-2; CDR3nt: TGTGCCAGCAGCTGGCGACACACAGATACGCAGTATTTT; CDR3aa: CASSWRHTDTQYF
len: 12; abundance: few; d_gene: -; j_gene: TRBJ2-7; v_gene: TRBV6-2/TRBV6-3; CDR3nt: TGTGCCAGCAAGGAGGGGGCCTACGAGCAGTACTTC; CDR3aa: CASKEGAYEQYF
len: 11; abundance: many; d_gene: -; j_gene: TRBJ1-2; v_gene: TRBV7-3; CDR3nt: TGTGCCAGCAGCTCCGGACCTGGCTACACCTTC; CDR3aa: CASSSGPGYTF
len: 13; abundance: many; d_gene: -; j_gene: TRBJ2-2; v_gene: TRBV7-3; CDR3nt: TGTGCCAGCAGACAGTCGGTCACCGGGGAGCTGTTTTTT; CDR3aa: CASRQSVTGELFF
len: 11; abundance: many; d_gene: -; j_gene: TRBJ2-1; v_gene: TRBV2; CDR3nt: TGTGCCAGCAGTGAGGAGGGACCGCAGTTCTTC; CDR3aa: CASSEEGPQFF
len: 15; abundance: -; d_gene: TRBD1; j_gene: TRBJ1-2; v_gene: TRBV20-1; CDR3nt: TGCAGTGCTTCTCCGCCCGGGACAGGGGGCTATGGCTACACCTTC; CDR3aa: CSASPPGTGGYGYTF
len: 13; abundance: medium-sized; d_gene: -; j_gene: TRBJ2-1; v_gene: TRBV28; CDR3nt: TGTGCCAGCAGACGGGCCGATTGGGATGAGCAGTTCTTC; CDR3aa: CASRRADWDEQFF
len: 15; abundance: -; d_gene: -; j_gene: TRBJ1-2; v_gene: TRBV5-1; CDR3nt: TGCGCCAGCAGCAGGGACACGGGACGAGACTATGGCTACACCTTC; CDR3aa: CASSRDTGRDYGYTF
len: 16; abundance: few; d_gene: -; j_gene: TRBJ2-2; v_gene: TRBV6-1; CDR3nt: TGTGCCAGCAGTCCCTTCAAGGGTGCGAACACCGGGGAGCTGTTTTTT; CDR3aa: CASSPFKGANTGELFF
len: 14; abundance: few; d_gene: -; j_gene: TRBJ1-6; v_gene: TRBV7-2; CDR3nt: TGTGCCAGCACTCCTCGCGGGGGGGATTCACCCCTCCACTTT; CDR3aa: CASTPRGGDSPLHF
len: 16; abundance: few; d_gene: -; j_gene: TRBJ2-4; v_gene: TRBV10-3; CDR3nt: TGTGCCATCAGTGAGTCCTCAGGATTAGCCAAAAACATTCAGTACTTC; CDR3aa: CAISESSGLAKNIQYF
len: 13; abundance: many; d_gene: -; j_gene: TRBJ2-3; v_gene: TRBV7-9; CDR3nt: TGTGCCAGCAGCGAACCAGGAGGTTTTACGCAGTATTTT; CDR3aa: CASSEPGGFTQYF
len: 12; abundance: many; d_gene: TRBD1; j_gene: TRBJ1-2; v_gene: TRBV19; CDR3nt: TGTGCCAGTACCGCGACAGGGCGTGGCTACACCTTC; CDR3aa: CASTATGRGYTF
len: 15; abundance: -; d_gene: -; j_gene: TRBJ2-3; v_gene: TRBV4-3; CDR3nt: TGCGCCAGCAGCCAAGATCAGGTCCGGGCAGATACGCAGTATTTT; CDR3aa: CASSQDQVRADTQYF
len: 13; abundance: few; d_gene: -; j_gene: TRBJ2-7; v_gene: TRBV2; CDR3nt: TGTGCCAGCAGTGTGGGGACTCGCTACGAGCAGTACTTC; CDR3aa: CASSVGTRYEQYF
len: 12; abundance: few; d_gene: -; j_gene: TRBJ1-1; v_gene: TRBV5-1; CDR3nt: TGCGCCAGCAGCTTCGGGGGGGCGGGAGCTTTCTTT; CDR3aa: CASSFGGAGAFF
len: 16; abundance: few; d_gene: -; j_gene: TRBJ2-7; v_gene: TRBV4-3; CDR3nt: TGCGCCAGCAGCCAAGCCGTGGGGACTCTTGCCTCCGAGCAGTACTTC; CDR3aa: CASSQAVGTLASEQYF
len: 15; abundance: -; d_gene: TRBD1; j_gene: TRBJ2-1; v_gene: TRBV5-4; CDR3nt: TGTGCCAGCAGCTTGGATAGGGGGCATTACAATGAGCAGTTCTTC; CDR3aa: CASSLDRGHYNEQFF
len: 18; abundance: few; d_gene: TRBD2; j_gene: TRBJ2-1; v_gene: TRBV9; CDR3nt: TGTGCCAGCAGCGTAGGGGTGGCAGGACTAGCGGGGGAGGGTGAGCAGTTCTTC; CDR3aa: CASSVGVAGLAGEGEQFF
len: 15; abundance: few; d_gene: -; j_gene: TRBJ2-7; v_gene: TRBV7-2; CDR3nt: TGTGCCAGCAGCTTTTGGGCAGGGGAGAACTACGAGCAGTACTTC; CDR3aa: CASSFWAGENYEQYF
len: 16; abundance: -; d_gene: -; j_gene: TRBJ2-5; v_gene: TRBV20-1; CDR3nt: TGCAGTGCTCTTCCTCCCGGAAGGGTAGGCGGAGAGACCCAGTACTTC; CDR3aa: CSALPPGRVGGETQYF
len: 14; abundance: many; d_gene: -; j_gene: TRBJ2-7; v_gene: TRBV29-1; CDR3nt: TGCAGCGTTGAACCCCAGGGACGTTCAAACGAGCAGTACTTC; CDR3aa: CSVEPQGRSNEQYF
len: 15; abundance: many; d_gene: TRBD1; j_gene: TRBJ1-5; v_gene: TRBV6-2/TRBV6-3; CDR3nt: TGTGCCAGCAGAGGGACAGGAAGATTCAATCAGCCCCAGCATTTT; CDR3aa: CASRGTGRFNQPQHF
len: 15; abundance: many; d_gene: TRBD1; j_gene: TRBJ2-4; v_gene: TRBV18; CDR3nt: TGTGCCAGCTCACCGCCGGGACAGGGGGGTGGCATTCAGTACTTC; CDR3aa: CASSPPGQGGGIQYF
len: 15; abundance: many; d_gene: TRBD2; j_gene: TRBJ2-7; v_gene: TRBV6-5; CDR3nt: TGTGCCAGCAGTTACGGGACTAGCGATTCCTACGAGCAGTACTTC; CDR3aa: CASSYGTSDSYEQYF
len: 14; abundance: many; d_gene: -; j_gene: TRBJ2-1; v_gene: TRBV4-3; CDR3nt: TGCGCCAGCAGCCAAGCCCTGCCTGTAAATGAGCAGTTCTTC; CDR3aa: CASSQALPVNEQFF
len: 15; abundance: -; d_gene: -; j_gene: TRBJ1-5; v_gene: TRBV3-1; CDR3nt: TGTGCCAGCAGCCAAGATATAAGCAGCAATCAGCCCCAGCATTTT; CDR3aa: CASSQDISSNQPQHF
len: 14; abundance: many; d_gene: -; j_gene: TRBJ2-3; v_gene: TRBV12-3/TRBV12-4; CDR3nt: TGTGCCACCCGACGGGTGGGCCAGAGGAATACGCAGTATTTT; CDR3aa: CATRRVGQRNTQYF
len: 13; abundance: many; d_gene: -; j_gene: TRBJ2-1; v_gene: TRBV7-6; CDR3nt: TGTGCCAGCAGCTTAGAGTTGGCGCTTGAGCAGTTCTTC; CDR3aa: CASSLELALEQFF
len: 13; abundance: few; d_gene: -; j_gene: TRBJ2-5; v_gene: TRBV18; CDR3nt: TGTGCCAGCTCACAGGCCTTGGGTGAGACCCAGTACTTC; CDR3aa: CASSQALGETQYF
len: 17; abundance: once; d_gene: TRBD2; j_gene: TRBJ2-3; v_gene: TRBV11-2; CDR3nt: TGTGCCAGCAGCTTCGAACTAGCGGGATATCTAACAGATACGCAGTATTTT; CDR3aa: CASSFELAGYLTDTQYF
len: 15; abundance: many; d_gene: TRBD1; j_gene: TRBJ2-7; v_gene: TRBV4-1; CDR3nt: TGCGCCAGCCCCCCGGGGACAGCGGACAGTTACGAGCAGTACTTC; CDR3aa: CASPPGTADSYEQYF
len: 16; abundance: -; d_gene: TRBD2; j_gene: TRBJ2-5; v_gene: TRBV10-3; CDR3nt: TGTGCCATCAGTGAGTCGATTTCGGGAGGGCCTGGGACCCAGTACTTC; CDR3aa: CAISESISGGPGTQYF
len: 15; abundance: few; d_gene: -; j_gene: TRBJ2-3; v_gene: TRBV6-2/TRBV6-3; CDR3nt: TGTGCCAGCAGTGGCGAGGATTGGTACACAGATACGCAGTATTTT; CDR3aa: CASSGEDWYTDTQYF
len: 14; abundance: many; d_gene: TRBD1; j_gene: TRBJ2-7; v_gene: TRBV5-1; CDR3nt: TGCGCCAGCAGCCCCCGACAGGGCGACGACGAGCAGTACTTC; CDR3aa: CASSPRQGDDEQYF
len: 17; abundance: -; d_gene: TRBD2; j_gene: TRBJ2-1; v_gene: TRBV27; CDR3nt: TGTGCCAGCAGTTTATCGGGACTAGTAAACATAGCCGGTGAGCAGTTCTTC; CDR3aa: CASSLSGLVNIAGEQFF
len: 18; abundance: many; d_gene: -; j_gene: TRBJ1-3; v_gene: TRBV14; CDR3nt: TGTGCCAGCAGCCAAGAGCAAGGCACGGGGGAACCTGGAAACACCATATATTTT; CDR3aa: CASSQEQGTGEPGNTIYF
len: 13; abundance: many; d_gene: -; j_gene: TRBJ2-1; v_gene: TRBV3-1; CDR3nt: TGTGCCAGCAGCCAAGGAGCGGGTGGGGTCCGGGGATTC; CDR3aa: CASSQGAGGVRGF
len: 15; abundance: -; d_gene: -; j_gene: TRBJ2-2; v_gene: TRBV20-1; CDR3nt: TGCAGTGCCCGAGAGCGCGCCGGAGGAACCGGGGAGCTGTTTTTT; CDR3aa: CSARERAGGTGELFF
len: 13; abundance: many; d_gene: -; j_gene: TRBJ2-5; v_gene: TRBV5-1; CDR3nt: TGCGCCAGCAGCTCCGGCGCCGAAGAGACCCAGTACTTC; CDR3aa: CASSSGAEETQYF
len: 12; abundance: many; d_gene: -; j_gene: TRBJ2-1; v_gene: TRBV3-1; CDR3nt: TGTGCCAGCAGCCAAGGACGTGGCGAGCAGTTCTTC; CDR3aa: CASSQGRGEQFF
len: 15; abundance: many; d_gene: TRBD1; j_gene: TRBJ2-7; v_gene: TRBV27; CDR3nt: TGTGCCAGCAGCAAGCCGGGACAGGGGCACTACGAGCAGTACTTC; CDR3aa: CASSKPGQGHYEQYF
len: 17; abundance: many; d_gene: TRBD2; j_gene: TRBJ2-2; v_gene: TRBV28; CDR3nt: TGTGCCAGCAGGCCTGGGGTTAGCGGGTCAAACACCGGGGAGCTGTTTTTT; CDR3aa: CASRPGVSGSNTGELFF
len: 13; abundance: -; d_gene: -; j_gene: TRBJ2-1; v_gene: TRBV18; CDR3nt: TGTGCCAGCTCACCCGGACAGTATGATGAGCAGTTCTTC; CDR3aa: CASSPGQYDEQFF
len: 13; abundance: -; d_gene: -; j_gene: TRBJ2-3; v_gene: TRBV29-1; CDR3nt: TGCAGCGTCGTCTTGTCAGGCACAGATACGCAGTATTTT; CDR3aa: CSVVLSGTDTQYF